The source of this T cell receptor beta chain is a study of T cell responses to AZD1222 COVID-19 vaccine. Samples with a second dose at about 4 or about 12 weeks were pooled together. Broader study findings: Among vaccine-associated CD4 TCRs, coverage spanned spike, with dominance at 160-218 and 743-854. Clonal diversity may have been underestimated in mostly white British donors.

With regard to this clone: The antigen remains undetermined.

The assay was immunoSEQ multiplex PCR, and TCRdb's table has in-frame clones only and misses some. The sample has 150,000 to 200,000 clones, 88% seen once; the top ten hold 25% to 30%. This TCR was recovered from an adult who received the AZD1222 COVID-19 vaccine. The sample here was peripheral blood, taken 28 days after the second AZD1222 dose.

For the CDR3, the DNA is TGTGCCACCAGTGATCAAGGTGGAGGCACAGATACGCAGTATTTT. This codes for CATSDQGGGTDTQYF. This sequence joins TRBV24-1 and TRBJ2-3; the D is unclear. The CDR3 has 15 amino acids. With 3 bases removed from V and 1 base from J, the gap between germline ends came to 10 bases. Germline V gene lookup returns CDR1 KGHDR and CDR2 SFDVKD.